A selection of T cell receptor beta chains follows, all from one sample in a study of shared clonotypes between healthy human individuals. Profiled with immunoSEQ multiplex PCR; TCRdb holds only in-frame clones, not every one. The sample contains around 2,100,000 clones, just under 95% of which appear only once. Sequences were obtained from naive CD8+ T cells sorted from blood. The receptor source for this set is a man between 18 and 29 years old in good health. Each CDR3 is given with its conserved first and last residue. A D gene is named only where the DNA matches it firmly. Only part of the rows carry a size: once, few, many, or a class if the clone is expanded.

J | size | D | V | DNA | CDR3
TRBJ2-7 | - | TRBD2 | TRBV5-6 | TGTGCCAGCAACCTCGGACCGGGAGGCTACGAGCAGTACTTC | CASNLGPGGYEQYF
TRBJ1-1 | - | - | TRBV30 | TGTGCCTGGAGTTTGGGGGGGAACACTGAAGCTTTCTTT | CAWSLGGNTEAFF
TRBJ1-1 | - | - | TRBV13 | TGTGCCAGCAGCGCGGGGGTAGGGGTCTTCACTGAAGCTTTCTTT | CASSAGVGVFTEAFF
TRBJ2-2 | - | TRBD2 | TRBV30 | TGTGCCTGGAGTGAGCGGGAGGACACCGGGGAGCTGTTTTTT | CAWSEREDTGELFF
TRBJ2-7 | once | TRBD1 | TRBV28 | TGTGCCAGCAGGGTCCCGGGACAGGGAGGCCACGAGCAGTACTTC | CASRVPGQGGHEQYF
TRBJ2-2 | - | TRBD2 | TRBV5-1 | TGCGCCAGCAGCTGGACCCCGGGACTAGCCGACACCGGGGAGCTGTTTTTT | CASSWTPGLADTGELFF
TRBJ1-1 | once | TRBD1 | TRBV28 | TGTGCCAGCAGTTTACGGGACAGGGCGGAACGACACTCTGAAGCTTTCTTT | CASSLRDRAERHSEAFF
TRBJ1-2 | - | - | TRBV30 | TGTGCCTGGGGACCCCGAGGGACTCCCTTGGACTACACCTTC | CAWGPRGTPLDYTF
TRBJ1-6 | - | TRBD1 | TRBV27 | TGTGCCAGCAGTTTATTAGGGACAGCTAATTCACCCCTCCACTTT | CASSLLGTANSPLHF
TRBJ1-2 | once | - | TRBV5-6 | TGTGCCAGCAGTGGGGGGTTCTATGGCTACACCTTC | CASSGGFYGYTF
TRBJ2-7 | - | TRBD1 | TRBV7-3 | TGTGCCAGCAGCCTCGGGACAGGGGCGGCCGAGCAGTACTTC | CASSLGTGAAEQYF
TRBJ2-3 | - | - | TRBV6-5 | TGTGCCAGCAGTTACTCAGCTGGGCCAGATACGCAGTATTTT | CASSYSAGPDTQYF
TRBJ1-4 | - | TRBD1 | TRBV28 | TGTGCCAGCAGTTTATGGGGTGGGGACAGGGAGGATGAAAAACTGTTTTTT | CASSLWGGDREDEKLFF
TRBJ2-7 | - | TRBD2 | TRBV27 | TGTGCCAGCGCCAGCGGGGAGGGCTACGAGCAGTACTTC | CASASGEGYEQYF
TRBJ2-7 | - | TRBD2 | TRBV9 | TGTGCCAGCAGCCCGCAAGGACTAGCCGACTACGAGCAGTACTTC | CASSPQGLADYEQYF
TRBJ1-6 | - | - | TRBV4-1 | TGCGCCAGCAGCCTGGCTGACCCTAGCTCCTATAATTCACCCCTCCACTTT | CASSLADPSSYNSPLHF
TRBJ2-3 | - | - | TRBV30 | TGTGCCTGGAGTGTTATGACAACCTCCACAGATACGCAGTATTTT | CAWSVMTTSTDTQYF
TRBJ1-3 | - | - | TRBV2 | TGTGCCAGCAGTGAAGGGGGGGTGTCTGGAAACACCATATATTTT | CASSEGGVSGNTIYF
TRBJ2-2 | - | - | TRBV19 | TGTGCCAGTAGTATTACTGTTTCCCGGGGGTCGGTCACCGGGGAGCTGTTTTTT | CASSITVSRGSVTGELFF
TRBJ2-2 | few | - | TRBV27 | TGTGCCAGCAGTCCTCGACTAGTGGCCGGGGAGCTGTTTTTT | CASSPRLVAGELFF
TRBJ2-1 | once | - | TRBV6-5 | TGTGCCAGCAGTTACGGGGTAAACAATGAGCAGTTCTTC | CASSYGVNNEQFF
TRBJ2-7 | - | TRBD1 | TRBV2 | TGTGCCAGCAGTTTCGACAGGGCCTACGAGCAGTACTTC | CASSFDRAYEQYF
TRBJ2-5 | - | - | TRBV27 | TGTGCCAGCAGTACAGGGACGGGGACCCAGTACTTC | CASSTGTGTQYF
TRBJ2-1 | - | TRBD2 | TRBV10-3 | TGTGCCATCAGTGACGGACCGGGAGGGAACTACAATGAGCAGTTCTTC | CAISDGPGGNYNEQFF
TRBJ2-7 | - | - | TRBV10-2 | TGCGCCAGCAGTGAGTCTTTAGATGCCAGCGAGCAGTACTTC | CASSESLDASEQYF
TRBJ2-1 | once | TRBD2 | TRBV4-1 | TGCGCCAGCAGCCCAAGGATGGGAGCGGGGGAGCAGTTCTTC | CASSPRMGAGEQFF
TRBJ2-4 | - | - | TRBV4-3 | TGCGCCAGCAGCCAAGATAGATCAGTAACCAAAAACATTCAGTACTTC | CASSQDRSVTKNIQYF
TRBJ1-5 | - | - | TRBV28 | TGTGCCAGCAGTTTAGGGTTCGCGGGGGGCCCGCCCCAGCATTTT | CASSLGFAGGPPQHF
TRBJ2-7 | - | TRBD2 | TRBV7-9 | TGTGCCAGCAGCTCAGGGACTAGCAACATCCCCTACGAGCAGTACTTC | CASSSGTSNIPYEQYF
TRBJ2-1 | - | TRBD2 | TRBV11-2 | TGTGCCAGCAGCCCGGGGGGCGCGGGAGGGTTCTACAATGAGCAGTTCTTC | CASSPGGAGGFYNEQFF
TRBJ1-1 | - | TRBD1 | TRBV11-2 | TGTGCCAGCAGCCCACGGACAGGGGACGCTGAAGCTTTCTTT | CASSPRTGDAEAFF
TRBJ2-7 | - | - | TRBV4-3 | TGCGCCAGCAGCCCCCGACTAGGGTACGAGCAGTACTTC | CASSPRLGYEQYF
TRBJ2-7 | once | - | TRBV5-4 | TGTGCCAGCAGCGGCGACCAGGGCTACGAGCAGTACTTC | CASSGDQGYEQYF
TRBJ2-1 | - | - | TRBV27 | TGTGCCAGCAGTCCGTGGACAGAAGGATGGGAAAATGAGCAGTTCTTC | CASSPWTEGWENEQFF
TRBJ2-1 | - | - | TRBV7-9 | TGTGCCAGCAGCTCTTCCAACCAAAATGAGCAGTTCTTC | CASSSSNQNEQFF
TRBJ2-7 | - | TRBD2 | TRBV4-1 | TGCGCCAGCAGCCAAGGGACTAGCGGGACTCCTGAAATCTACGAGCAGTACTTC | CASSQGTSGTPEIYEQYF
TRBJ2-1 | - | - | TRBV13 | TGTGCCAGCAGCGAGGGGCCTAATGAGCAGTTCTTC | CASSEGPNEQFF
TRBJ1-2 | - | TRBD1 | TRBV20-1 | TGCAGTGCTCTACAGGGGTACACCTTC | CSALQGYTF
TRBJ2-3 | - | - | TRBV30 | TGTGCCTGGAGTGTTGGGGTGACAGATACGCAGTATTTT | CAWSVGVTDTQYF
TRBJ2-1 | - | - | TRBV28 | TGTGCCAGCTACCTAAATCGAAACGCATACAATGAGCAGTTCTTC | CASYLNRNAYNEQFF
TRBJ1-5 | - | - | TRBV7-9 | TGTGCCAGCGCCGTGGGCAATCAGCCCCAGCATTTT | CASAVGNQPQHF
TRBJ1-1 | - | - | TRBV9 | TGTGCCAGCAGCGTTCGAGGGGACGCCACTGAAGCTTTCTTT | CASSVRGDATEAFF
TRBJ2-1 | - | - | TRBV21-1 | TGTGCCAGCAGCAAAGGAAGCGGGAGGGGGATAAATGAGCAGTTCTTC | CASSKGSGRGINEQFF
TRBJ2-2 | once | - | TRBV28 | TGTGCCAGCAGGAGTGTCAGAGGGGCGAACACCGGGGAGCTGTTTTTT | CASRSVRGANTGELFF
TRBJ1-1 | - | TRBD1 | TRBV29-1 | TGCAGCGCCGAGCAGGGGGTTGATGAAGCTTTCTTT | CSAEQGVDEAFF
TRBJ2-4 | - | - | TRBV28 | TGTGCCAGCAGTCCAGCGAGGGACTCAATAGCCAAAAACATTCAGTACTTC | CASSPARDSIAKNIQYF
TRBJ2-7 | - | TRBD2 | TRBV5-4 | TGTGCCAGCAGCCTGGGACTAGCGGGGATCCTTAACTACGAGCAGTACTTC | CASSLGLAGILNYEQYF
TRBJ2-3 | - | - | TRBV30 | TGTGCCTGGAGTGCGGAGGACGCAGATACGCAGTATTTT | CAWSAEDADTQYF